This TCR beta chain originates from a study of vaccination effects on CD4 cells after COVID-19. Study at large: Post-vaccine specimens were collected at a median of 72 days following the second dose.

To note about this clone: What it binds is not known.

Per the germline V gene, CDR1 is SGHNT and CDR2 is YYREEE (reference sequence). This CDR3 contains 15 residues. V was cut by 4 bases and J by 3 bases, with 11 bases left in between. Viral peptide pool expansion of antigen-specific CD4+ T cells preceded sequencing in the ViraFEST assay. When ten to eleven days of culture had elapsed, CD4+ T cells were isolated. Two-dose BNT162b2 or mRNA-1273 vaccination was given to participants. Generated by immunoSEQ multiplex PCR, the TCRdb table keeps only in-frame clones and is missing some. The repertoire consists of about 66,000 clones, with roughly 79% occurring once and the leading ten covering more than 0.85%.

This receptor was identified in a human donor who received a COVID-19 vaccine. The chain recombines TRBV5-4 with TRBJ2-6; D possibly matches TRBD1 or TRBD2 (6 bases each). The sample consisted of CD4+ T cells from PBMCs cultured with HCoV-OC43 spike peptides, taken after COVID-19 vaccination. Subset of the sample: HCoV-OC43 spike overlapping peptide pool stimulation. The CDR3: CASSGGGLGANVLTF. The DNA for the CDR3 is TGTGCCAGCAGCGGTGGGGGGCTTGGGGCCAACGTCCTGACTTTC.